The source of this T cell receptor (beta chain) is a study of CD8 T cell repertoires and HIV-1 epitope variants. Background on the study: Epitopes were three Gag families plus Nef HW9 and YT9. Cultures ran approximately 11 days, with IL-2, IL-7 and IL-15 added on days 3 and 7.

With respect to this clone: What it binds is not known.

Profiled with immunoSEQ multiplex PCR; TCRdb holds only in-frame clones, not every one. Of about 5,100 clones in the sample, around 66% were seen once. Trimming pared 6 bases from V and 3 bases from J, leaving 21 bases between. The length of the CDR3 is 16 residues. Per the germline V gene, CDR1 is KGHSH and CDR2 is LQKENI. This chain connects TRBV18 to TRBJ2-7; maybe TRBD2 (7 bases). The sequence was obtained from a male donor with HIV. Material for sequencing was cultured CD8+ T cells derived from PBMCs. CDR3 DNA sequence: TGTGCCAGCTCTCCAAGGGGGGGGACAAGACTCTACGAGCAGTACTTC. Translated, it gives CASSPRGGTRLYEQYF.